The rows below give T cell receptor beta chains drawn from one sample of a study of shared T cell receptors in the human thymus. The repertoire was sequenced with immunoSEQ multiplex PCR; TCRdb's copy has only in-frame clones and lacks some. The sample has about 380,000 clones; roughly 94% are singletons. The source material was thymocytes. The source of these receptors is a human donor. Each CDR3 is given with its conserved first and last residue. The D gene is left open where the match is weak. Rows give clone size only sometimes, using once, few, many, or a class for an expanded clone.

>TRBV21-1|TRBJ2-7|-|-
CASSNGGQRMDYEQYF
TGTGCCAGCAGCAATGGGGGACAGCGAATGGACTACGAGCAGTACTTC
>TRBV28|TRBJ1-5|once|-
CASSFQHRRVQPQHF
TGTGCCAGCAGTTTCCAACATCGCAGGGTTCAGCCCCAGCATTTT
>TRBV28|TRBJ1-1|-|-
CASSPHPTSPGLNTEAFF
TGTGCCAGCAGTCCCCATCCGACAAGTCCTGGTCTGAACACTGAAGCTTTCTTT
>TRBV5-1|TRBJ2-5|-|-
CASSGLETQYF
TGCGCCAGCAGCGGATTGGAGACCCAGTACTTC
>TRBV6-5|TRBJ1-2|-|TRBD1
CASSPKQGAYGYTF
TGTGCCAGCAGTCCCAAACAGGGGGCTTATGGCTACACCTTC
>TRBV5-1|TRBJ1-2|-|-
CASSFSGTDYGYTF
TGCGCCAGCAGCTTCTCCGGGACGGACTATGGCTACACCTTC
>TRBV29-1|TRBJ1-2|-|-
CSVPGGPNNYGYTF
TGCAGCGTTCCGGGCGGGCCGAATAACTATGGCTACACCTTC
>TRBV6-5|TRBJ2-7|-|-
CASRDGGINEQYF
TGTGCCAGCAGGGACGGGGGTATCAACGAGCAGTACTTC
>TRBV7-9|TRBJ1-4|once|TRBD1
CASSLAAGGREKLFF
TGTGCCAGCAGCTTAGCCGCAGGGGGTCGCGAAAAACTGTTTTTT
>TRBV6-4|TRBJ2-1|-|TRBD2
CASSDSGSGRLNEQFF
TGTGCCAGCAGTGACTCGGGTAGCGGGAGGTTAAATGAGCAGTTCTTC
>TRBV27|TRBJ2-5|-|TRBD1
CASRTTGGSEETQYF
TGTGCCAGCAGAACTACAGGGGGCTCTGAAGAGACCCAGTACTTC
>TRBV19|TRBJ1-2|-|-
CASSPRGLGYTF
TGTGCCAGTAGTCCCCGGGGGCTGGGCTACACCTTC